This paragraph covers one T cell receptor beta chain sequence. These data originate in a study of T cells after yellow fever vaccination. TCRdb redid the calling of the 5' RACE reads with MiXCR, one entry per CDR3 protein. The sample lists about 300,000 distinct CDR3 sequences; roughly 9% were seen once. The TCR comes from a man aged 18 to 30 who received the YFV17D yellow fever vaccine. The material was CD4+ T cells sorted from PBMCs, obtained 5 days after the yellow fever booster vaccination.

CDR3 bases: TGCAGTGCTCCGAAGGGAGGGGGCGCGAACACCGGGGAGCTGTTTTTT. Translation gives CSAPKGGGANTGELFF. This chain links TRBV20-1 with TRBJ2-2; perhaps D is TRBD1 or TRBD2 (7 bases each). V lost 5 bases and J lost 0, with 16 bases in between. CDR3 size: 16 residues. Germline V CDR1 and CDR2: DFQATT, SNEGSKA (reference sequence).